These 28 T cell receptor beta chains were sequenced from one sample in a study of T cell changes during pregnancy in multiple sclerosis. The table came from immunoSEQ multiplex PCR; TCRdb's copy has only in-frame clones and leaves some out. The sample holds tens of thousands of clones, roughly 93% seen once. This material consisted of CD8+ T cells from peripheral blood mononuclear cells, taken in the second trimester of pregnancy. The receptors originated from a female donor with multiple sclerosis, enrolled in a pregnancy study.

Only a few counts were recorded for this clone. V is TRBV7-9 and J is TRBJ2-7; 9 positions match TRBD1. V gave up 6 bases and J gave up 6 bases; unmatched junction bases: 6. Looked up from germline, CDR1 is SEHNR and CDR2 is FQNEAQ (reference sequence). The CDR3 covers 13 residues. The CDR3 bases are TGTGCCAGCAGTCCCGGGACAGGGACCGAGCAGTACTTC. It is translated as CASSPGTGTEQYF. Supplemented by reference TRBV7-9 and TRBJ2-7, the full variable domain reads DTGVSQNPRHKITKRGQNVTFRCDPISEHNRLYWYRQTLGQGPEFLTYFQNEAQLEKSRLLSDRFSAERPKGSFSTLEIQRTEQGDSAMYLCASSPGTGTEQYFGPGTRLTVT.

The chain is built from TRBV7-6 and TRBJ2-2; possibly TRBD2 for D (6 bases). Between the trimmed V and J ends, which lost 4 bases and 2 bases, there was a span of 20 bases. This CDR3 is 18 amino acids long. Germline assignment: CDR1 SGHVS and CDR2 FNYEAQ. The CDR3 region has the DNA TGTGCCAGCAGCTCCCTTTTAGGCGGGGATAGTAACACCGGGGAGCTGTTTTTT. Translating it yields CASSSLLGGDSNTGELFF.

The V gene is TRBV4-1, the J gene TRBJ2-7; D may be TRBD1 (6 bases). V dropped 0 bases and J dropped 2 bases, with 11 bases sitting between them. CDR1 MGHRA and CDR2 YSYEKL come from the germline V gene. This CDR3 is built from 15 residues. The CDR3 DNA sequence: TGCGCCAGCAGCCAAGATCCCAGGGGAACCTACGAGCAGTACTTC. It specifies CASSQDPRGTYEQYF.

This rearrangement joins TRBV18 to TRBJ2-7, with D possibly being TRBD2 (6 bases). The V end lost 3 bases, the J end lost 3 bases, and 9 bases lay between the germline ends. The CDR3 totals 13 residues. Germline lookup yields CDR1 KGHSH and CDR2 LQKENI. The CDR3 DNA is TGTGCCAGCTCACCCCCGGAGGGCTACGAGCAGTACTTC. Encoded protein: CASSPPEGYEQYF. The whole variable domain, filled in from reference TRBV18 and TRBJ2-7, reads NAGVMQNPRHLVRRRGQEARLRCSPMKGHSHVYWYRQLPEEGLKFMVYLQKENIIDESGMPKERFSAEFPKEGPSILRIQQVVRGDSAAYFCASSPPEGYEQYFGPGTRLTVT.

The chain uses TRBV19 and TRBJ2-7, with D possibly TRBD1 on 6 matching bases. The ends were cut back, 3 bases at V and 5 bases at J, with 14 bases in the middle. The CDR3 extends over 14 amino acids. Germline values: CDR1 LNHDA, CDR2 SQIVND (reference sequence). CDR3 nucleotides: TGTGCCAGTAGTATTCGGCAGGGGCCCCACGAGCAGTACTTC. Translated, it gives CASSIRQGPHEQYF. Looking up the rest from reference TRBV19 and TRBJ2-7 gives the full variable domain: DGGITQSPKYLFRKEGQNVTLSCEQNLNHDAMYWYRQDPGQGLRLIYYSQIVNDFQKGDIAEGYSVSREKKESFPLTVTSAQKNPTAFYLCASSIRQGPHEQYFGPGTRLTVT.

The chain carries TRBV5-5 and TRBJ2-1; 10 bases fit TRBD2. Per the germline V gene, CDR1 is SGHKS and CDR2 is YYEKEE (reference sequence). There are 16 residues in the CDR3. The ends lost 4 bases at V and 8 bases at J; junction bases unmatched: 12. CDR3 region: CASSGLAVPALDEQFF. Written as DNA, the CDR3 is TGTGCCAGCAGCGGACTAGCGGTCCCCGCCCTCGATGAGCAGTTCTTC. Filled out from reference TRBV5-5 and TRBJ2-1, the complete variable domain reads DAGVTQSPTHLIKTRGQQVTLRCSPISGHKSVSWYQQVLGQGPQFIFQYYEKEERGRGNFPDRFSARQFPNYSSELNVNALLLGDSALYLCASSGLAVPALDEQFFGPGTRLTVL.

The genes are TRBV7-2 and TRBJ2-4, with 7 bases fitting TRBD2. CDR3 size: 19 residues. In germline, CDR1 is SGHTA, CDR2 FQGNSA. The V gene end was trimmed by 5 bases and the J gene end by 8 bases; junction bases not matched to a gene: 24. The CDR3 DNA sequence: TGTGCCAGCAGCCTACACCTTAGTAACACGGGGGGATCATTGGACATTCAGTACTTC. Its translation: CASSLHLSNTGGSLDIQYF.

This rearrangement joins TRBV10-3 to TRBJ2-2; the D is unclear. Germline CDR1 and CDR2: ENHRY and SYGVKD. V was cut by 6 bases and J by 8 bases, with 7 bases left in between. The CDR3 extends over 11 amino acids. The CDR3 loop is CAISGPGELFF. In DNA, the CDR3 is TGTGCCATCAGCGGTCCTGGGGAGCTGTTTTTT.

The chain carries TRBV28 and TRBJ1-3; possible D gene TRBD1, 6 bases. The CDR3 covers 15 residues. CDR1 and CDR2 (germline): MDHEN, SYDVKM. V lost 2 bases, J lost 6 bases, and 14 bases lay in between. DNA of the CDR3: TGTGCCAGCAGTTTAGCCAGGGGATTGGCAAACACCATATATTTT. This sequence encodes CASSLARGLANTIYF. Supplemented by reference TRBV28 and TRBJ1-3, the full variable domain reads DVKVTQSSRYLVKRTGEKVFLECVQDMDHENMFWYRQDPGLGLRLIYFSYDVKMKEKGDIPEGYSVSREKKERFSLILESASTNQTSMYLCASSLARGLANTIYFGEGSWLTVV.

The gene calls are TRBV9 and TRBJ2-3, with no clear D. Germline CDR1 SGDLS, CDR2 YYNGEE. Trimming stripped 1 base from V and 2 bases from J, with 11 bases between. This CDR3 has 15 amino acids. CDR3 sequence: CASSVYGQNTDTQYF. The CDR3 DNA sequence: TGTGCCAGCAGCGTATATGGGCAGAACACAGATACGCAGTATTTT. The full variable domain, in which reference TRBV9 and TRBJ2-3 provide the parts outside the CDR3, is DSGVTQTPKHLITATGQRVTLRCSPRSGDLSVYWYQQSLDQGLQFLIQYYNGEERAKGNILERFSAQQFPDLHSELNLSSLELGDSALYFCASSVYGQNTDTQYFGPGTRLTVL.

The chain is built from TRBV27 and TRBJ2-7; TRBD1 matches at 11 bases. Germline assignment: CDR1 MNHEY and CDR2 SMNVEV (reference sequence). The CDR3 is made up of 13 amino acids. J lost 6 bases, V lost 10 bases, and 8 bases had no gene match. The CDR3 reads CATSDRGPGEQYF. CDR3 nucleotide sequence: TGTGCCACGTCGGACAGGGGGCCGGGCGAGCAGTACTTC.

V and J are TRBV7-9 and TRBJ1-4; 7 nucleotides line up with TRBD1. In germline, CDR1 is SEHNR, CDR2 FQNEAQ (reference sequence). J gave up 5 bases and V 5 bases, and 5 bases lay outside the gene matches. The CDR3 contains 14 residues. This chain's CDR3 is CASSRGTENEKLFF. Written as DNA, the CDR3 is TGTGCCAGCAGCCGCGGGACAGAAAATGAAAAACTGTTTTTT.

The chain combines TRBV9 with TRBJ2-1; D possibly corresponds to TRBD2 (6 bases). The germline V gene encodes CDR1 SGDLS and CDR2 YYNGEE. V was cut by 0 bases and J by 4 bases, with 17 bases left in between. CDR3 length: 17 amino acids. CDR3 coding DNA: TGTGCCAGCAGCGTAGAATTTAGGACTGGAGGGTACAATGAGCAGTTCTTC. It translates to CASSVEFRTGGYNEQFF.

The rearrangement links TRBV7-9 to TRBJ1-4, with unresolved D. V was shortened by 0 bases and J by 8 bases, with 13 bases between the two germline ends. Germline CDR1 SEHNR, CDR2 FQNEAQ (reference sequence). This CDR3 has 15 amino acids. Here the CDR3 reads CASSLASRGYEKLFF. The CDR3 nucleotides are TGTGCCAGCAGCTTAGCAAGCAGAGGATACGAAAAACTGTTTTTT.

This clone came up once. This chain links TRBV7-9 with TRBJ2-1, with 10 bases that match TRBD2. Germline V CDR1 and CDR2: SEHNR, FQNEAQ (reference sequence). V trimming: 6 bases; J trimming: 3 bases; junction bases outside the gene matches: 11. The CDR3 is made up of 17 amino acids. This CDR3 reads CASSREVGLAVYNEQFF. CDR3 DNA sequence: TGTGCCAGCAGTAGAGAGGTAGGACTAGCGGTCTACAATGAGCAGTTCTTC.

This clone appeared a single time. The chain carries TRBV28 and TRBJ2-2, with 11 nucleotides matching TRBD2. Germline CDR1 is MDHEN and CDR2 is SYDVKM. V shed 7 bases and J 2 bases; nucleotides not matched to a gene: 6. This CDR3 region has 16 residues. The CDR3 reads CASMSLAGGNTGELFF. The DNA of the CDR3 is TGTGCCAGCATGTCTCTAGCGGGAGGAAACACCGGGGAGCTGTTTTTT.

V gene TRBV27 combines with J gene TRBJ2-7, with D maybe TRBD2 (6 bases). Germline V lookup: CDR1 MNHEY, CDR2 SMNVEV (reference sequence). This CDR3 spans 14 amino acids. V was pared by 2 bases and J by 0 bases, with 8 bases between. The CDR3 bases are TGTGCCAGCAGTTTAGGAGGGGTCTCCTACGAGCAGTACTTC. The encoded protein is CASSLGGVSYEQYF.

The chain uses TRBV7-9 and TRBJ2-3; 7 bases agree with TRBD1. Germline-derived CDR1 and CDR2 are SEHNR and FQNEAQ (reference sequence). V dropped 4 bases and J dropped 2; count of bases not matched to a gene: 18. The CDR3 is 19 residues long. The CDR3 nucleotides read TGTGCCAGCAGCTCCGGACAGGCCGGACCTAGGGTAATCACAGATACGCAGTATTTT. Translated, it gives CASSSGQAGPRVITDTQYF.

The chain uses TRBV29-1 and TRBJ1-2; perhaps TRBD1 as D (6 bases). The CDR3 runs to 17 residues. V dropped 0 bases and J dropped 2 bases, with 19 bases sitting between them. The germline V gene has CDR1 SQVTM and CDR2 ANQGSEA. The CDR3 here is CSVEEGVGRGTNYGYTF. DNA of the CDR3: TGCAGCGTTGAAGAGGGGGTGGGCAGGGGAACAAACTATGGCTACACCTTC.

This clone came up once. The chain combines TRBV4-1 with TRBJ1-5; 9 bases align to TRBD1. Germline-derived CDR1 and CDR2 are MGHRA and YSYEKL. The CDR3 sequence is 16 residues long. Losses at the gene ends were 6 bases for V and 6 bases for J; bases not matched to a gene: 12. This CDR3 reads CASSPSGQGSGQPQHF. The CDR3 coding sequence is TGCGCCAGCAGTCCATCGGGACAGGGAAGCGGTCAGCCCCAGCATTTT.

The chain employs TRBV9 and TRBJ2-7; 8 bases are a match to TRBD2. CDR1 SGDLS and CDR2 YYNGEE come from the germline V gene. The CDR3 is made up of 14 amino acids. With V trimmed by 2 bases and J by 0 bases, 1 base remained unmatched. The chain's CDR3 is CASSVSGASYEQYF. The CDR3 DNA sequence: TGTGCCAGCAGCGTTAGCGGGGCCTCCTACGAGCAGTACTTC. The variable domain in full, completed from reference TRBV9 and TRBJ2-7, reads DSGVTQTPKHLITATGQRVTLRCSPRSGDLSVYWYQQSLDQGLQFLIQYYNGEERAKGNILERFSAQQFPDLHSELNLSSLELGDSALYFCASSVSGASYEQYFGPGTRLTVT.

There are a few counts of this clone. The V and J genes are TRBV21-1 and TRBJ1-3; TRBD1, the table's D call, lacks a check against the DNA. TRBV21-1 is classified as a pseudogene. CDR3 length: 22 residues. CDR3 amino acids: CASSTALPRPLVGTGLGNTIYF. In DNA form, the CDR3 reads TGTGCCAGCAGCACCGCGCTCCCACGGCCCCTGGTCGGGACAGGGTTAGGAAACACCATATATTTT.

The chain links TRBV12-5 to TRBJ2-5, with a weak D call TRBD2 (6 bases). Trimming removed 2 bases from V and 3 bases from J, with 16 bases in between. Germline V gene data show CDR1 as LGHNT and CDR2 as FRNRAP. This CDR3 is 16 amino acids long. The CDR3 DNA is TGTGCTAGTGGTTTGCTATCCGGGGGTTCGGAAGAGACCCAGTACTTC. Translation gives CASGLLSGGSEETQYF.

V usage is TRBV7-8 and J usage is TRBJ2-1; D not certain. CDR3 length equals 15 residues. Germline V gives CDR1 SGHVS, CDR2 FQNEAQ. V was trimmed by 2 bases and J by 6 bases, leaving 14 bases between them. The CDR3 DNA sequence: TGTGCCAGCAGCTTAAGTACGGAGACCCTCAATGAGCAGTTCTTC. Its protein is CASSLSTETLNEQFF.

This chain joins TRBV4-1 and TRBJ2-7, with TRBD2 identical over 9 bases. Trimming took 1 base from V and 4 from J; bases not matched to a gene: 5. CDR1 and CDR2 from the germline V gene are MGHRA and YSYEKL. The CDR3 is 15 amino acids. This CDR3 reads CASSQVIAGEYEQYF. CDR3 bases: TGCGCCAGCAGCCAAGTAATAGCGGGGGAGTACGAGCAGTACTTC.

The chain combines TRBV27 with TRBJ2-7, with TRBD1 matching over 11 bases. The CDR3 contains 16 residues. The V and J ends lost 3 bases and 2 bases, in that order; junction bases with no gene match: 6. Germline lookup yields CDR1 MNHEY and CDR2 SMNVEV (reference sequence). This CDR3 reads CASSLKPGQGAYEQYF. CDR3 DNA: TGTGCCAGCAGTTTGAAACCGGGACAGGGGGCCTACGAGCAGTACTTC.

The V and J genes are TRBV18 and TRBJ2-7; no reliable D call. Germline V gene data show CDR1 as KGHSH and CDR2 as LQKENI. The V and J ends lost 2 bases and 6 bases respectively, with 17 bases between them. The length of the CDR3 is 15 residues. The CDR3 protein is CASSPMESSAAEQYF. CDR3 coding DNA: TGTGCCAGCTCACCAATGGAGAGCTCTGCGGCCGAGCAGTACTTC. Filled out from reference TRBV18 and TRBJ2-7, the complete variable domain reads NAGVMQNPRHLVRRRGQEARLRCSPMKGHSHVYWYRQLPEEGLKFMVYLQKENIIDESGMPKERFSAEFPKEGPSILRIQQVVRGDSAAYFCASSPMESSAAEQYFGPGTRLTVT.

V gene TRBV7-2 combines with J gene TRBJ2-7, with TRBD2 matching 12 bases. Trimming took 5 bases from V and 1 from J; bases not matched to a gene: 3. CDR1 and CDR2 (germline): SGHTA, FQGNSA. This CDR3 spans 15 amino acids. As DNA, the CDR3 is TGTGCCAGCAGCCCAACTAGCGGGGGGTCCTACGAGCAGTACTTC. Protein sequence: CASSPTSGGSYEQYF.